This T cell receptor (beta chain) was sequenced in a study of blood T cell repertoires in COVID-19. The repertoire was sequenced with immunoSEQ multiplex PCR; TCRdb's copy has only in-frame clones and lacks some. The sample lists 150,000 to 200,000 clones, over 75% occurring once. The origin of this receptor is a man in his fifties who had recovered from COVID-19. Source material: peripheral blood.

The chain's CDR3 is CASSMGPSGRDEQFF. In DNA form, the CDR3 reads TGTGCCAGTAGTATGGGGCCTAGCGGGAGGGACGAGCAGTTCTTC. The chain recombines TRBV19 with TRBJ2-1, with 12 bases identical to TRBD2. CDR1 LNHDA and CDR2 SQIVND come from the germline V gene (reference sequence). The junction had 7 bases not matched to a gene; V was cut back by 3 bases and J by 10 bases. The CDR3 covers 15 residues.